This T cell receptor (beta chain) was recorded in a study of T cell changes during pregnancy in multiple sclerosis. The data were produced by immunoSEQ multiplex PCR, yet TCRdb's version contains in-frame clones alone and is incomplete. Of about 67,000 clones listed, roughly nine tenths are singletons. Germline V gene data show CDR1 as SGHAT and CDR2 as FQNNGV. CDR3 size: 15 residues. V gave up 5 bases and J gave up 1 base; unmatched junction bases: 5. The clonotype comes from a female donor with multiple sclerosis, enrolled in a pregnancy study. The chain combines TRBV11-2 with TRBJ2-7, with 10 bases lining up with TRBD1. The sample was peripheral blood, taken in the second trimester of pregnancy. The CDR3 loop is CASSRDRGKSYEQYF. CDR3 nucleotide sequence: TGTGCCAGCAGCCGGGACAGGGGAAAATCCTACGAGCAGTACTTC.